This T cell receptor beta chain appears in the sequencing data of a study of OX40 agonist ivuxolimab in advanced cancers. Study at large: Dosing consisted of intravenous ivuxolimab at 0.01 to 10 mg/kg every 2 weeks.

Any history of autoimmune disease or systemic immunosuppression disqualified patients. Libraries were prepared by immunoSEQ multiplex PCR; TCRdb keeps only in-frame clonotypes and omits some of them. The data contain tens of thousands of clones, about 85% of them singletons. General study findings and limits: Within 6 weeks, CD4+ and CD8+ blood T cells expanded clonally at 0.1 to 3.0 mg/kg. Individuals who were partial responders at 0.1-3.0 mg/kg had clonal expansion that ranked among the lowest.

Worth noting for this clone: The antigen is not known.

V lost 5 bases to trimming and J lost 4 bases, with 14 bases between them. This CDR3 has 13 amino acids. Germline CDR1 GTSNPN, CDR2 SVGIG (reference sequence). V and J are TRBV30 and TRBJ1-2; possible D gene TRBD1, 6 bases. The source material was CD4+ or CD8+ T cells sorted from blood, sampled in a trial of the OX40 agonist ivuxolimab. This receptor was identified in an adult with an advanced solid tumor such as melanoma, head and neck, liver or kidney cancer. CDR3 amino acids: CAWEKTRGYGYTF. The CDR3 DNA reads TGTGCCTGGGAAAAGACCAGGGGCTATGGCTACACCTTC.